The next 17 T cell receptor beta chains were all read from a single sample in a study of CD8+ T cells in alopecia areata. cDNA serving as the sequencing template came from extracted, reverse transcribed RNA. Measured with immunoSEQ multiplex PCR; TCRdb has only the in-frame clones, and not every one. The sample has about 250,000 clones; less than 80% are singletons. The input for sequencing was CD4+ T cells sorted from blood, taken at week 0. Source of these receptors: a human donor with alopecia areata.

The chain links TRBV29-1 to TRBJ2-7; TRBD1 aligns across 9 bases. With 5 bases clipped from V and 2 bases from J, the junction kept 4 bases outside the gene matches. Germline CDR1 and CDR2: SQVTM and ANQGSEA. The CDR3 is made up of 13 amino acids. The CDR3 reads CSVKTGGTYEQYF. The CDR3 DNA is TGCAGCGTTAAGACAGGGGGTACCTACGAGCAGTACTTC.

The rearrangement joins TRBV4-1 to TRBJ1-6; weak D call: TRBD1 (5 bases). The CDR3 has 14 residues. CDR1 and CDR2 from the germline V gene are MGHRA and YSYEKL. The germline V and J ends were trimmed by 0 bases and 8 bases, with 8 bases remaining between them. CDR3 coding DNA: TGCGCCAGCAGCCAAGACAGGGCTTATTCACCCCTCCACTTT. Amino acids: CASSQDRAYSPLHF.

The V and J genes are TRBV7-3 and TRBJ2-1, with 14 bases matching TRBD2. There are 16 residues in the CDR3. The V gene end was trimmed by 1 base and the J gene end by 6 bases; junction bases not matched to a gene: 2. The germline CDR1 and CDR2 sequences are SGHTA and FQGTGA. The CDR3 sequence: CASSLKGLAGGNEQFF. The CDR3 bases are TGTGCCAGCAGCTTAAAAGGACTAGCGGGGGGCAATGAGCAGTTCTTC. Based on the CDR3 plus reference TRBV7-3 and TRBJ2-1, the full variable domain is GAGVSQTPSNKVTEKGKYVELRCDPISGHTALYWYRQSLGQGPEFLIYFQGTGAADDSGLPNDRFFAVRPEGSVSTLKIQRTERGDSAVYLCASSLKGLAGGNEQFFGPGTRLTVL.

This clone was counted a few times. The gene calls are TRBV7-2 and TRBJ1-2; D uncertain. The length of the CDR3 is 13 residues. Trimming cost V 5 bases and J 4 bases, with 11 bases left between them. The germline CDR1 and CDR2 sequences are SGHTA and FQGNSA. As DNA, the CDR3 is TGTGCCAGCAGCCGTAGCTCCTCCTATGGCTACACCTTC. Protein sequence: CASSRSSSYGYTF. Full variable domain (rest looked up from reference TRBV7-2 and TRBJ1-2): GAGVSQSPSNKVTEKGKDVELRCDPISGHTALYWYRQSLGQGLEFLIYFQGNSAPDKSGLPSDRFSAERTGGSVSTLTIQRTQQEDSAVYLCASSRSSSYGYTFGSGTRLTVV.

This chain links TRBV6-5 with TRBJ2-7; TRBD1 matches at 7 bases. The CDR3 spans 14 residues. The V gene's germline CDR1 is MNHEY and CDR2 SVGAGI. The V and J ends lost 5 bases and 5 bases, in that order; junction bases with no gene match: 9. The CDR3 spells CASSRGDRADEQYF. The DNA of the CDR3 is TGTGCCAGCAGTAGGGGAGACAGGGCTGACGAGCAGTACTTC.

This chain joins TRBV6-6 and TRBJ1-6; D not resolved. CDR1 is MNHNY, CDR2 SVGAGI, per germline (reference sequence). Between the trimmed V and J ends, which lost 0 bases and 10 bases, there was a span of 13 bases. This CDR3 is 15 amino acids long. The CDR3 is CASSYSPEVASPLHF. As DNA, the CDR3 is TGTGCCAGCAGTTACTCACCTGAGGTAGCCTCACCCCTCCACTTT.

CDR3 nucleotides: TGTGCCAGCAGCTTCGGACAGGGACGATATGGCTACACCTTC. Translated: CASSFGQGRYGYTF. The rearrangement uses TRBV5-6 and TRBJ1-2; TRBD1 matches at 8 bases. CDR1 is SGHDT and CDR2 is YYEEEE in the germline V gene. Trimming took 2 bases from V and 5 from J; bases not matched to a gene: 5. This CDR3 has 14 amino acids.

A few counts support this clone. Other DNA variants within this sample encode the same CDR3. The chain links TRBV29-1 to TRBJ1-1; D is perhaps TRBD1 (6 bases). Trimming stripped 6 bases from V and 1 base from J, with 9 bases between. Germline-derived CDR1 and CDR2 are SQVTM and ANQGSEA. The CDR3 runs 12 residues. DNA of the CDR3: TGCAGCGTGGGGGCAGGGAACACTGAAGCTTTCTTT. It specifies CSVGAGNTEAFF.

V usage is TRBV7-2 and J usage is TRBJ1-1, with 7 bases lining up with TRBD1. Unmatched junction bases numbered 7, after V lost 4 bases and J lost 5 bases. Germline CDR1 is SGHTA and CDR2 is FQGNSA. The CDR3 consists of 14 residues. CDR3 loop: CASSYRQGGTEAFF. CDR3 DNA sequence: TGTGCCAGCAGCTATCGACAGGGAGGTACTGAAGCTTTCTTT.

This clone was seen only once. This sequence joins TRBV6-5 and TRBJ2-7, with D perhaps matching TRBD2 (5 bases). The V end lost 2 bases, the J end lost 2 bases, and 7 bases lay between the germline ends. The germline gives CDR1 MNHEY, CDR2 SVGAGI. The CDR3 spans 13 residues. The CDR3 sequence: CASSYSGTYEQYF. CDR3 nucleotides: TGTGCCAGCAGTTACAGCGGCACCTACGAGCAGTACTTC.

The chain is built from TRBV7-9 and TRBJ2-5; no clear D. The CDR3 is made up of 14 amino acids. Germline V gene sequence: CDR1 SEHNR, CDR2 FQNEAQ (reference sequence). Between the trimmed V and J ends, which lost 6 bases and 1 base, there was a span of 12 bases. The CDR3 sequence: CASSRGAAQETQYF. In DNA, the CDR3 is TGTGCCAGCAGTCGCGGCGCGGCCCAAGAGACCCAGTACTTC.

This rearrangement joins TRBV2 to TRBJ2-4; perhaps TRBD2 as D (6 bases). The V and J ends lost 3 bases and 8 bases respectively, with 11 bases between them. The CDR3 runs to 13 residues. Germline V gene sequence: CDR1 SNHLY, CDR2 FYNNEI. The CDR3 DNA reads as TGTGCCAGCAGTGAGGCTAGCGTGGACATTCAGTACTTC. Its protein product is CASSEASVDIQYF.

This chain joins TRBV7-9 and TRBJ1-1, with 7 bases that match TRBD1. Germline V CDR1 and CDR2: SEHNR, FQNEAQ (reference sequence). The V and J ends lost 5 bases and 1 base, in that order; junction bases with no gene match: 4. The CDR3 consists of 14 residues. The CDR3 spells CASSGWDRNTEAFF. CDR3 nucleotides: TGTGCCAGCAGCGGATGGGACAGGAACACTGAAGCTTTCTTT.

CDR3 DNA: TGTGCCACCAGAGGGAAAAAACTGTTTTTT. This sequence encodes CATRGKKLFF. V gene TRBV15 combines with J gene TRBJ1-4; D remains ambiguous. The CDR3 is 10 residues long. V lost 6 bases, J lost 9 bases, and 5 bases lay in between. The V gene's germline CDR1 is LNHNV and CDR2 YYDKDF (reference sequence).

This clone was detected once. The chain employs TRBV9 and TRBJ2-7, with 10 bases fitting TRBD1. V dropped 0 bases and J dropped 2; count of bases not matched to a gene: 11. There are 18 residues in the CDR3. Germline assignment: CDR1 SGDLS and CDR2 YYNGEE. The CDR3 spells CASSVADLGTGDTYEQYF. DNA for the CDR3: TGTGCCAGCAGCGTAGCTGATTTAGGGACAGGGGATACCTACGAGCAGTACTTC.

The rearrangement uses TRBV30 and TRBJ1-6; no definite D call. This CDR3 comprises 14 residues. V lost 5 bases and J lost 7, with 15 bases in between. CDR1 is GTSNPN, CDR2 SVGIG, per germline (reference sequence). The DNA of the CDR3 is TGTGCCTGGGGAAGGACGAGCACGAATTCACCCCTCCACTTT. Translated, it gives CAWGRTSTNSPLHF.

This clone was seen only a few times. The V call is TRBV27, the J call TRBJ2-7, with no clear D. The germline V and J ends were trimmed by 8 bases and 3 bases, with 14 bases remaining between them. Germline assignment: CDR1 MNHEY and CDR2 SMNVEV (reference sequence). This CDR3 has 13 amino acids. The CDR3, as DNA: TGTGCCAGCGGAAGGACGGTGGTCTACGAGCAGTACTTC. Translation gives CASGRTVVYEQYF.